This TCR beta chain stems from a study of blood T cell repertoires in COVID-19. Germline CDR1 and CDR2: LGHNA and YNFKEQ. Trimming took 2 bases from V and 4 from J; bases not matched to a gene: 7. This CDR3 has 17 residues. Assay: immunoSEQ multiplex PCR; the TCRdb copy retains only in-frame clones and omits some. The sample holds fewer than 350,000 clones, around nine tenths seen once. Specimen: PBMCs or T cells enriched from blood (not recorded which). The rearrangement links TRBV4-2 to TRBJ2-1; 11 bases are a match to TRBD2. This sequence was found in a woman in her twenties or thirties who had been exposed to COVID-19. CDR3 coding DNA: TGTGCCAGCAGCCAATTTAGCGGGAGGGCCGAGTACAATGAGCAGTTCTTC. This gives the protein CASSQFSGRAEYNEQFF.